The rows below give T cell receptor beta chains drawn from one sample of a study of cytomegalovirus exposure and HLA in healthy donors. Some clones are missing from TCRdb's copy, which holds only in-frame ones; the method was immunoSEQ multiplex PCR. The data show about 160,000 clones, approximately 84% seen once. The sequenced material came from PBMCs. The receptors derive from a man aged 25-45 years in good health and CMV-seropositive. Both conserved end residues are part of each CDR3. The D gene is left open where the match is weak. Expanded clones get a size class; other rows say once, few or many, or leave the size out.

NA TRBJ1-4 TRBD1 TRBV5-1 TGCGCCAGCAGCTTGACAGGGGAGGAAGAAAAACTGTTTTTT CASSLTGEEEKLFF
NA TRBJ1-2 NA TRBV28 TGTGCCAGCAGTTTACAACAGCTACTTAACTATGGCTACACCTTC CASSLQQLLNYGYTF
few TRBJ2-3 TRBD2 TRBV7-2 TGTGCCAGCAGCGTGACTAGCGGGGGGGCCTTGGATACGCAGTATTTT CASSVTSGGALDTQYF
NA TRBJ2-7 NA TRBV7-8 TGTGCCAGCAGCTTAGTGGCAGGCTCCTACGAGCAGTACTTC CASSLVAGSYEQYF
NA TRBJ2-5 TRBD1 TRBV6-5 TGTGCCAGCAGGGGACAGGTGGAGACCCAGTACTTC CASRGQVETQYF
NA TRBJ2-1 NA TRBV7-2 TGTGCCAGCAGCTTAGGTCAGGGCGGTTCCTACAATGAGCAGTTCTTC CASSLGQGGSYNEQFF
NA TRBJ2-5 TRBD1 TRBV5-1 TGCGCCAGCAGCGGGGGGACAGGAGGGTACCAAGAGACCCAGTACTTC CASSGGTGGYQETQYF
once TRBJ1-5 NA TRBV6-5 TGTGCCAGCAGTTTCACCACAGGGAATCAGCCCCAGCATTTT CASSFTTGNQPQHF
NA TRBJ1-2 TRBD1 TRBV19 TGTGCCAGTAGTACCCGGGACAGGGCCCGGGGAGTCCCCATCTATGGCTACACCTTC CASSTRDRARGVPIYGYTF
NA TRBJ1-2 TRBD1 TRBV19 TGTGCCAGTAGTTCCTGGACAGGGGCAAGTGGCTACACCTTC CASSSWTGASGYTF
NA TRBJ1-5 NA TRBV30 TGTGCCTGGGACAGCGGGAATCAGCCCCAGCATTTT CAWDSGNQPQHF
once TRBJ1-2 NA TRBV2 TGTGCCAGCAGTGAACTGGCGGTAGCTAACTATGGCTACACCTTC CASSELAVANYGYTF
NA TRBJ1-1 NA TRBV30 TGTGCCTGGAGCGGGACACCAATGAACACTGAAGCTTTCTTT CAWSGTPMNTEAFF
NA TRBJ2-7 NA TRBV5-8 TGTGCCAGCAGCTTGGGGCAGGGAAACTACGAGCAGTACTTC CASSLGQGNYEQYF
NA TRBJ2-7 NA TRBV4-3 TGCGCCAGCAGCCATGTCCTCGGGGGAATCCACGAGCAGTACTTC CASSHVLGGIHEQYF
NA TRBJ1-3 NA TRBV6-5 TGTGCCAGCAGTCAACGGGACAACTCTGGAAACACCATATATTTT CASSQRDNSGNTIYF
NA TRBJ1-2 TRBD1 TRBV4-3 TGCGCCAGCAGCCAAGATACAGGGGGCAACTATGGCTACACCTTC CASSQDTGGNYGYTF
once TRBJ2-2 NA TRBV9 TGTGCCAGCAGCGTAGCTCCAGGGGGCGCGGGGGACACCGGGGAGCTGTTTTTT CASSVAPGGAGDTGELFF
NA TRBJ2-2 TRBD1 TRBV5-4 TGTGCCAGCAGCCGACTCGGGACAGGGGGTAACACCGGGGAGCTGTTTTTT CASSRLGTGGNTGELFF
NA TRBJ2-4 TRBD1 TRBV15 TGTGCCACCAGCAGGGGGACAGTAGCCAAAAACATTCAGTACTTC CATSRGTVAKNIQYF
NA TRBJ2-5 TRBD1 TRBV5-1 TGCGCCAGCAGCTTACCAGGGGGAGAGACCCAGTACTTC CASSLPGGETQYF
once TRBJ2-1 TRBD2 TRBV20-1 TGCAGTGCTAGCAGGACTAGCGGGCAGTTCTTC CSASRTSGQFF
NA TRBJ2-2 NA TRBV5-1 TGCGCCAGCAGCTTGGATTTAGGGGTGTCCGGGGAGCTGTTTTTT CASSLDLGVSGELFF
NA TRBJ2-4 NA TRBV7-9 TGTGCCAGCAGCTTAGGTCAGAAAAACATTCAGTACTTC CASSLGQKNIQYF
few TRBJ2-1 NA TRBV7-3 TGTGCCAGCAGCTTAACGGGAGTAGCTTACAATGAGCAGTTCTTC CASSLTGVAYNEQFF
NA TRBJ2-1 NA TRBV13 TGTGCCAGCAGATTTGGCGGACTCTACAATGAGCAGTTCTTC CASRFGGLYNEQFF
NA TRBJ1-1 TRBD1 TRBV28 TGTGCCAGCAGTTTGCTCAGGGGGGTGAACACTGAAGCTTTCTTT CASSLLRGVNTEAFF
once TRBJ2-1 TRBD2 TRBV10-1 TGCGCCACCTCGGGAGGGCTGAACAATGAGCAGTTCTTC CATSGGLNNEQFF
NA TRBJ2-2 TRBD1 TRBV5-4 TGTGCCAGCAGTCCCGGGACAGGGGACTACACCGGGGAGCTGTTTTTT CASSPGTGDYTGELFF
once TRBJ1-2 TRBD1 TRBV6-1 TGTGCCAGCAGTGAATTGACAGGGGACCCCTATGGCTACACCTTC CASSELTGDPYGYTF